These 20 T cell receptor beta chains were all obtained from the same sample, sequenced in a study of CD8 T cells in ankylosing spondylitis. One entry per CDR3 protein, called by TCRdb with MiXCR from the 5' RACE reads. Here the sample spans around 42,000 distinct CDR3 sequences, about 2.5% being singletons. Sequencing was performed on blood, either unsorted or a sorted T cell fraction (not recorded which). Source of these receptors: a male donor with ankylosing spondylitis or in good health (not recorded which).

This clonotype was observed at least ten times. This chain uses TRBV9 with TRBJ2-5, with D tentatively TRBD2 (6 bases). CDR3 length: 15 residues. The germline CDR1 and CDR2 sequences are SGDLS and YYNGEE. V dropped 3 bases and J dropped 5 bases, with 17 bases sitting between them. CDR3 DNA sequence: TGTGCCAGCAGCGCCCTAACGGGAGAGACGGAGACCCAGTACTTC. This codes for CASSALTGETETQYF.

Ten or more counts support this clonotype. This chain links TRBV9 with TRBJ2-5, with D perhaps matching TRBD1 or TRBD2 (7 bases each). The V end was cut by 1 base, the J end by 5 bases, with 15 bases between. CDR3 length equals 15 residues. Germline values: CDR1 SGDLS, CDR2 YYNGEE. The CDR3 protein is CASSVSGAQGETQYF. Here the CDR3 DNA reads TGTGCCAGCAGCGTAAGCGGGGCACAGGGGGAGACCCAGTACTTC.

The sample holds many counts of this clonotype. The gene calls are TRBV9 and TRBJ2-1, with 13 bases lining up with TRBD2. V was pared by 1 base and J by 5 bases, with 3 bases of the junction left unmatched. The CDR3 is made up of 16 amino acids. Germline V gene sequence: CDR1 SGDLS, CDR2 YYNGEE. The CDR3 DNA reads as TGTGCCAGCAGCGTACGAGGGACTAGCGGGAACAATGAGCAGTTCTTC. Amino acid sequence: CASSVRGTSGNNEQFF.

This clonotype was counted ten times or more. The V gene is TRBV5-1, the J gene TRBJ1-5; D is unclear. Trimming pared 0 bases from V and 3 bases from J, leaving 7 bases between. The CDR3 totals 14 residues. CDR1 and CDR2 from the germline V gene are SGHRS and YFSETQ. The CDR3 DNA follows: TGCGCCAGCAGCTTGGCCGAGGCCAATCAGCCCCAGCATTTT. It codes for CASSLAEANQPQHF.

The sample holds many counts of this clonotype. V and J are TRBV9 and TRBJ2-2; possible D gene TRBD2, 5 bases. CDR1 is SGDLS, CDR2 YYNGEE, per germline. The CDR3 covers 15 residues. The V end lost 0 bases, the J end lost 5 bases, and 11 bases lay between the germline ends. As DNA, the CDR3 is TGTGCCAGCAGCGTAGTCCCCACTAGAACCGGGGAGCTGTTTTTT. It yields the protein CASSVVPTRTGELFF.

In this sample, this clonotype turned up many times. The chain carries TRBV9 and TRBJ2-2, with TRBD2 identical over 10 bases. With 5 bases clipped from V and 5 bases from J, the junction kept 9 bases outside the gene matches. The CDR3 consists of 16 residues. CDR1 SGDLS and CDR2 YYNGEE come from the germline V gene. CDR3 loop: CASSVLAGVGTGELFF. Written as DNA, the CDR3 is TGTGCCAGCAGTGTGCTAGCGGGAGTTGGAACCGGGGAGCTGTTTTTT.

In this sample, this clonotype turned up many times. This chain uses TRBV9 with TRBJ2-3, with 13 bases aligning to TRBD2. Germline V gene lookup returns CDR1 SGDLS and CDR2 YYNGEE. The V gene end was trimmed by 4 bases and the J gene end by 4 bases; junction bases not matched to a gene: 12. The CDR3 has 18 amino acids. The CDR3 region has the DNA TGTGCCAGCAGCTTCGGACTAGCGGGAGTAAAGGGCCCAGATACGCAGTATTTT. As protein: CASSFGLAGVKGPDTQYF.

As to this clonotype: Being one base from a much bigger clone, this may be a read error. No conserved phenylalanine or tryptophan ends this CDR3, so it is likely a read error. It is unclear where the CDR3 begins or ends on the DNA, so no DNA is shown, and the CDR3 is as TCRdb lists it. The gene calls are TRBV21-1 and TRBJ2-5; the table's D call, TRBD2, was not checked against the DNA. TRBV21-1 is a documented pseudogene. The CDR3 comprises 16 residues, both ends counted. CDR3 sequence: CASRDSGTSRQETQYL.

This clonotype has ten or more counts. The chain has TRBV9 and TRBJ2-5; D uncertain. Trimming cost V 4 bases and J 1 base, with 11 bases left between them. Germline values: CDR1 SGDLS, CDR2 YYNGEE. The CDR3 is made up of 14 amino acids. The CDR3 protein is CASSPRISQETQYF. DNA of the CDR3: TGTGCCAGCAGCCCCCGAATCTCCCAAGAGACCCAGTACTTC. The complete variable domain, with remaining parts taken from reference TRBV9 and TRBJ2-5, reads DSGVTQTPKHLITATGQRVTLRCSPRSGDLSVYWYQQSLDQGLQFLIQYYNGEERAKGNILERFSAQQFPDLHSELNLSSLELGDSALYFCASSPRISQETQYFGPGTRLLVL.

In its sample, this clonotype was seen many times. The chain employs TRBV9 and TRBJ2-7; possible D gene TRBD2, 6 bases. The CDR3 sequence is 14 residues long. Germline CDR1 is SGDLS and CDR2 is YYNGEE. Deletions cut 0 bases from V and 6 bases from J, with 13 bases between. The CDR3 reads CASSVGREYSEQYF. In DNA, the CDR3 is TGTGCCAGCAGCGTAGGCCGGGAGTATAGCGAGCAGTACTTC. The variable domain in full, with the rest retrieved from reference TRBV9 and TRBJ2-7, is DSGVTQTPKHLITATGQRVTLRCSPRSGDLSVYWYQQSLDQGLQFLIQYYNGEERAKGNILERFSAQQFPDLHSELNLSSLELGDSALYFCASSVGREYSEQYFGPGTRLTVT.

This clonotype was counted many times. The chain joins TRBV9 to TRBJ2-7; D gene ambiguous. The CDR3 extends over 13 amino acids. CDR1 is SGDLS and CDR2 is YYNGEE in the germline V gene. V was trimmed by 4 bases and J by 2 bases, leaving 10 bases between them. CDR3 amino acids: CASSNPGPYEQYF. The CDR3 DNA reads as TGTGCCAGCAGCAATCCCGGGCCCTACGAGCAGTACTTC.

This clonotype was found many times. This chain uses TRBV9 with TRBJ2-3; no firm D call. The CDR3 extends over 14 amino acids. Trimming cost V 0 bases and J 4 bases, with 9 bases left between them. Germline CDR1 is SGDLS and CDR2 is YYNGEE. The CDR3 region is CASSVATKPDTQYF. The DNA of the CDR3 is TGTGCCAGCAGCGTAGCTACAAAACCAGATACGCAGTATTTT. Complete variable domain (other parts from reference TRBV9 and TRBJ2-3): DSGVTQTPKHLITATGQRVTLRCSPRSGDLSVYWYQQSLDQGLQFLIQYYNGEERAKGNILERFSAQQFPDLHSELNLSSLELGDSALYFCASSVATKPDTQYFGPGTRLTVL.

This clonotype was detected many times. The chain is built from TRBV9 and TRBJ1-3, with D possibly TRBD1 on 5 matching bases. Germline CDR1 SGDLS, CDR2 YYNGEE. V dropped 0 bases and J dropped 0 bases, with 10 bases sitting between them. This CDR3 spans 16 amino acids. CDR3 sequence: CASSVGTGFSGNTIYF. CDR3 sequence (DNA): TGTGCCAGCAGCGTAGGAACAGGCTTCTCTGGAAACACCATATATTTT.

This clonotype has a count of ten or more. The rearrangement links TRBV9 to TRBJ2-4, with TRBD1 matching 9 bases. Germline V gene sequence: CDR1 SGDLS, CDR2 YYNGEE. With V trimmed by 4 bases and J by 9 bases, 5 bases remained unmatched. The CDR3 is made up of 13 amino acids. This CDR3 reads CASSRTGAGIQYF. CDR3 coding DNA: TGTGCCAGCAGCCGGACAGGGGCAGGCATTCAGTACTTC.

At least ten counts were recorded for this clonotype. CDR3: CASSVDGSGSWPYEQYF. CDR3 nucleotide sequence: TGTGCCAGCAGCGTCGATGGTAGCGGGAGTTGGCCCTACGAGCAGTACTTC. The V gene is TRBV9, the J gene TRBJ2-7, with 9 bases that match TRBD2. Germline trimming cut 2 bases from V and 2 bases from J; bases unmatched to any gene: 11. The CDR3 covers 17 residues. The V gene's germline CDR1 is SGDLS and CDR2 YYNGEE.

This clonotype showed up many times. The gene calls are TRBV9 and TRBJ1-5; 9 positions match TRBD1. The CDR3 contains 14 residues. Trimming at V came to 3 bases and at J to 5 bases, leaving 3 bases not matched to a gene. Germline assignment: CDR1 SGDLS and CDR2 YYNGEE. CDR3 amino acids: CASSGGQGYQPQHF. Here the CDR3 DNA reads TGTGCCAGCAGCGGCGGACAGGGGTATCAGCCCCAGCATTTT.

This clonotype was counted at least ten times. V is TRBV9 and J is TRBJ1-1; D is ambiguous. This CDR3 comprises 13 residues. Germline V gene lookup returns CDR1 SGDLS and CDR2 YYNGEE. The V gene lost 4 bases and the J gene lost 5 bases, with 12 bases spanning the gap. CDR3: CASSPLGGTEAFF. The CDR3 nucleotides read TGTGCCAGCAGCCCCCTTGGCGGGACTGAAGCTTTCTTT.

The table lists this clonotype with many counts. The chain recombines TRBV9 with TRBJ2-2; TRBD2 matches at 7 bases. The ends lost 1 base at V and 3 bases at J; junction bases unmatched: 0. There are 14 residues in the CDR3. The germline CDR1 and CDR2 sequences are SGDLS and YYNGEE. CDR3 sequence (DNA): TGTGCCAGCAGCGTAACTAGCGACACCGGGGAGCTGTTTTTT. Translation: CASSVTSDTGELFF.

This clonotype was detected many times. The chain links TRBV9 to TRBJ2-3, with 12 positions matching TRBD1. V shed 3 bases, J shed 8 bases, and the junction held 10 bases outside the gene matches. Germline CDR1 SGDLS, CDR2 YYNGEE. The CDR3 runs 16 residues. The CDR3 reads CASSAAGTGGVATQYF. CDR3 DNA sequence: TGTGCCAGCAGCGCCGCGGGGACAGGGGGCGTCGCTACGCAGTATTTT.

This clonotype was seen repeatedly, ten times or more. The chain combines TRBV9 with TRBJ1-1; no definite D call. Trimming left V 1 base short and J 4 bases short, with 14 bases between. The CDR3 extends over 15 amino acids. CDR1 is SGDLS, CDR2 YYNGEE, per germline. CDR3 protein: CASSVMSARGTEAFF. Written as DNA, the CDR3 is TGTGCCAGCAGCGTAATGTCTGCAAGAGGCACTGAAGCTTTCTTT.